These T cell receptor beta chains were read from a single sample in a study of cytomegalovirus exposure and HLA in healthy donors. TCRdb keeps only in-frame clones here, not all; method: immunoSEQ multiplex PCR. The sample gives 150,000 to 200,000 clones, approximately 71% of which show up once; roughly 7.1% is in the top ten. Sequenced input: PBMCs. These receptors originate from a woman in her 40s in good health and CMV-seropositive. Both conserved end residues are part of each CDR3. D genes are given only for firm matches. The size field is filled for only some rows; it gives once, few, many or a size class.

clone_size j_call v_call d_call cdr3_aa cdr3_nt
once TRBJ1-5 TRBV6-1 TRBD1 CASSAYFINRGERPQHF TGTGCCAGCAGTGCCTACTTCATAAACAGGGGAGAAAGGCCCCAGCATTTT
- TRBJ2-7 TRBV6-4 TRBD2 CASRTSGRCVDEQYF TGTGCCAGCAGGACTAGCGGGAGATGTGTGGACGAGCAGTACTTC
- TRBJ2-2 TRBV7-2 TRBD2 CASSAHILTSGNTGELFF TGTGCCAGCAGCGCCCACATCTTGACTAGCGGTAACACCGGGGAGCTGTTTTTT
- TRBJ2-7 TRBV29-1 - CSAGQSYEQYF TGCAGCGCGGGACAAAGCTACGAGCAGTACTTC
- TRBJ2-2 TRBV27 TRBD1 CASSQDRVLDRGELFF TGTGCCAGCAGTCAAGACAGGGTCCTAGACCGAGGGGAGCTGTTTTTT
- TRBJ1-6 TRBV28 - CASLTSVGAPAF TGTGCCAGCTTGACCAGTGTGGGGGCCCCGGCCTTT
- TRBJ2-1 TRBV6-5 - CASSSRRGIDEQFF TGTGCCAGCAGTAGCCGACGCGGGATAGATGAGCAGTTCTTC
once TRBJ1-1 TRBV30 TRBD1 CAWSLTGGGTEAFF TGTGCCTGGAGTCTAACAGGGGGAGGGACTGAAGCTTTCTTT
- TRBJ2-1 TRBV30 - CAWSDRYNEQFF TGTGCCTGGAGTGACAGGTACAATGAGCAGTTCTTC
- TRBJ1-1 TRBV28 - CASSARHDTEAFF TGTGCCAGCAGTGCAAGACACGACACTGAAGCTTTCTTT
- TRBJ2-6 TRBV5-1 - CASSLDVAGANVLTF TGCGCCAGCAGCTTGGATGTAGCTGGGGCCAACGTCCTGACTTTC
- TRBJ1-3 TRBV6-5 - CASSSPISGNTIYF TGTGCCAGCAGCTCACCTATCTCTGGAAACACCATATATTTT
- TRBJ2-7 TRBV28 TRBD2 CASSPSGTSYEQYF TGTGCCAGCAGTCCTAGCGGGACCTCCTACGAGCAGTACTTC
few TRBJ1-2 TRBV28 - CASTASSLTFNYGYTF TGTGCCAGCACCGCGTCATCCCTCACTTTCAACTATGGCTACACCTTC
few TRBJ2-4 TRBV6-5 TRBD1 CASSQQGTKNIQYF TGTGCCAGCAGTCAACAGGGGACCAAAAACATTCAGTACTTC
- TRBJ1-1 TRBV4-1 - CASSQRTGSTEAFF TGCGCCAGCAGCCAAAGGACTGGGTCCACTGAAGCTTTCTTT
- TRBJ2-3 TRBV7-2 TRBD2 CASSLRLAGPGGVTDTQYF TGTGCCAGCAGCTTGAGACTAGCGGGTCCCGGTGGGGTCACAGATACGCAGTATTTT
- TRBJ2-5 TRBV27 - CASSLSAGREETQYF TGTGCCAGCAGTTTGTCCGCGGGTAGGGAAGAGACCCAGTACTTC
- TRBJ2-7 TRBV27 TRBD1 CASSLGQGPYEQYF TGTGCCAGCAGTTTAGGACAGGGGCCTTACGAGCAGTACTTC
- TRBJ1-3 TRBV9 - CASSVQPGPGNTIYF TGTGCCAGCAGCGTACAACCTGGCCCTGGAAACACCATATATTTT
- TRBJ1-5 TRBV19 - CASKEELYSNQPQHF TGTGCCAGTAAAGAGGAGCTCTATAGCAATCAGCCCCAGCATTTT
- TRBJ2-7 TRBV29-1 - CSVRRLQTYEQYF TGCAGCGTTAGGCGCCTACAGACCTACGAGCAGTACTTC
once TRBJ1-4 TRBV11-2 - CASSLPGTRSEKLFF TGTGCCAGCAGCTTGCCCGGGACACGTAGTGAAAAACTGTTTTTT
- TRBJ2-5 TRBV6-1 TRBD1 CASSEGQGTETQYF TGTGCCAGCAGTGAAGGACAGGGAACAGAGACCCAGTACTTC
- TRBJ2-3 TRBV5-1 TRBD2 CASSLRTSVGSSTDTQYF TGCGCCAGCAGCTTAAGGACTAGCGTTGGGTCTAGCACAGATACGCAGTATTTT
- TRBJ2-2 TRBV2 TRBD2 CASRGRTNTGELFF TGTGCCAGTCGCGGGAGGACGAACACCGGGGAGCTGTTTTTT
once TRBJ2-4 TRBV6-1 TRBD1 CASTWTGGAKNIQYF TGTGCCAGCACTTGGACAGGTGGAGCCAAAAACATTCAGTACTTC
- TRBJ1-2 TRBV7-3 - CASSSRRQGSDYTF TGTGCCAGCAGCTCCCGCCGGCAGGGGAGCGACTACACCTTC
- TRBJ2-4 TRBV25-1 - CASTPGGQVKNIQYF TGTGCCAGCACACCTGGCGGGCAGGTCAAAAACATTCAGTACTTC
- TRBJ2-3 TRBV11-2 TRBD2 CASSLGGRGDTQYF TGTGCCAGCAGCTTGGGCGGGAGGGGAGATACGCAGTATTTT
- TRBJ2-5 TRBV29-1 TRBD2 CSVDGTSGQETQYF TGCAGCGTAGACGGGACTAGCGGGCAAGAGACCCAGTACTTC
- TRBJ2-7 TRBV15 - CATSRDRGGGSEQYF TGTGCCACCAGCAGAGATAGAGGGGGGGGGAGCGAGCAGTACTTC
- TRBJ2-7 TRBV28 TRBD2 CASIPGLHSYEQYF TGTGCCAGCATTCCGGGACTACACTCCTACGAGCAGTACTTC
- TRBJ2-3 TRBV5-1 TRBD2 CASSSELASDTQYF TGCGCCAGCAGCTCGGAACTAGCGTCAGATACGCAGTATTTT
- TRBJ2-7 TRBV5-4 TRBD1 CASSFGRDSYYEQYF TGTGCCAGCAGCTTTGGACGGGACAGCTACTACGAGCAGTACTTC
- TRBJ1-1 TRBV7-9 TRBD1 CASNDRGLANTEAFF TGTGCCAGCAATGACAGGGGGCTCGCCAACACTGAAGCTTTCTTT
- TRBJ2-5 TRBV28 - CASSLFRHPNVETQYF TGTGCCAGCAGTTTATTCAGACACCCAAATGTGGAGACCCAGTACTTC
- TRBJ2-1 TRBV7-2 TRBD2 CASSLGLAANEQFF TGTGCCAGCAGCCTTGGACTAGCGGCTAATGAGCAGTTCTTC
- TRBJ1-3 TRBV5-1 TRBD1 CASSHGTGVGNTIYF TGCGCCAGCAGCCACGGGACAGGGGTTGGAAACACCATATATTTT
few TRBJ2-1 TRBV5-1 - CASRTGNLLYNEQFF TGCGCCAGCCGAACAGGGAACTTACTCTACAATGAGCAGTTCTTC
once TRBJ2-2 TRBV10-1 - CASSSPAGQNTGELFF TGCGCCAGCAGCAGTCCTGCGGGTCAGAACACCGGGGAGCTGTTTTTT
- TRBJ1-5 TRBV28 TRBD1 CASSSGQGFDFLFNQPQHF TGTGCCAGCAGTTCCGGACAGGGTTTTGATTTTTTGTTTAATCAGCCCCAGCATTTT
- TRBJ2-2 TRBV5-1 - CASSPLGGDGGGELFF TGCGCCAGCAGCCCGCTAGGCGGGGATGGAGGCGGGGAGCTGTTTTTT
- TRBJ2-7 TRBV4-2 - CASSQDAGRPGEQYF TGTGCCAGCAGCCAAGACGCGGGAAGACCGGGGGAGCAGTACTTC
- TRBJ1-1 TRBV5-1 - CASSLTGSGNTEAFF TGCGCCAGCAGCTTAACAGGCTCGGGGAACACTGAAGCTTTCTTT
- TRBJ2-2 TRBV5-6 - CASSFRDTGELFF TGTGCCAGCAGCTTCAGGGACACCGGGGAGCTGTTTTTT